The source of this T cell receptor beta chain is a study of T cells in women clearing cervical HPV infection listed by TCRdb under 2018. For the wider study: The cases were 25 or so women with histologically confirmed HPV16-related CIN3 or worse, and 2 of these cases were invasive cancers. Blood from cases was collected at the visit at which the lesion was first identified, whereas blood from controls was collected once infection was no longer detected. Nested within Costa Rica's Guanacaste HPV Natural History Study, an exploratory proof-of-principle case-control study compared TCR repertoires across cervical HPV16 outcomes. In the parent cohort, about 10,000 women aged 18 or older were enrolled in Guanacaste, Costa Rica, during 1993 to 1994 and then followed for under 8 years. Controls were 25 women whose single incident HPV16 infection cleared within 12 months without precancer or cancer developing. A median age of almost 35 years was observed in cases versus around 40 in controls, and no significant differences in baseline characteristics were found. Quality controls consisted of five blinded duplicates per group, for a total of 60 or so samples made up of roughly 50 participants and roughly ten replicates. Among cases, blood sampling occurred a median of about 160 days after lesion detection, with an interquartile range of about 90 to 230 days. Because only a few women had HLA typing data, the possibility that HLA type acted as a confounder could not be ruled out. Cases and controls were matched on age within five years and on year of sample collection.

What the study reported, not specific to this receptor: Random forest classifiers combining richness and V gene abundances distinguished cases from controls with an estimated AUC of 0.83. Across sequencing depths, CIN3+ cases showed significantly higher TCR repertoire richness than controls, but evenness did not differ between the groups. Because T-cell numbers per sample were unknown, differences in richness could reflect varying T-cell content rather than repertoire biology. The cross-sectional design could not show whether associations preceded infection or resulted from it; effector/memory subsets and HPV-specific T cells were not isolated. Cases had lower TRBV6-7 relative abundance than controls (about 0.1% versus 0.15%; Bonferroni P = 0.0008).

As concerns this clone: Its recognized antigen is unknown. The read falls 3 residues short of the CDR3 end, and the missing part is taken from the germline J gene.

Every participant had a single incident cervical HPV16 infection, and women with prevalent HPV16 infections were excluded. Cervical HPV DNA was detected by MY09/MY11 PCR and genotyped by dot-blot hybridization. Fifteen mL of heparinized blood were centrifuged, and the buffy coat was split into aliquots, frozen at -30 degrees C, and then kept at -80 degrees C. QIAGEN kits were used to extract genomic DNA from the buffy coat specimens. Using the immunoSEQ assay, multiplex PCR amplified TCR beta CDR3 regions from an average of 1200 ng of genomic DNA per sample. To correct primer bias, the assay used a complete synthetic TCR repertoire to set an amplification baseline. Amplicons were sequenced on the Illumina platform. Per the source publication's procedure: Sequences were error-corrected by clustering with frequency ratios and a modified nearest-neighbor algorithm and were then analyzed in the immunoSEQ Analyzer with IMGT gene definitions. TCR richness and evenness were averaged over 20 rarefaction repeats at each rarefaction depth, excluding samples with fewer sequences than the depth. Wilcoxon rank sum tests with FDR correction were used to compare relative abundances of V, D and J genes between the groups. An intraclass correlation of 95% to 97% for TCR richness and an average of about 77% across 65 or so gene segments were obtained from the blinded duplicates. The clones in this table, taken by TCRdb from immuneACCESS, are in-frame only. Not every clone is retained; where verified, under half of the shortfall comes from an unresolved V gene, and the cause of the rest is unknown. V, J and clone size were drawn from that table, and D and trimming were deduced from the DNA. This sample's clone table shows over 10,000 clones. Clones ranked in the top ten supply roughly 25% of the sample.

V and J are truncated by 4 bases and 6 bases respectively, leaving an intervening sequence of 13 bases. From its cysteine to its phenylalanine, the CDR3 spans 14 amino acids. Shown are 33 bases from within the CDR3, in frame from base 1. CDR1 and CDR2 are drawn from the germline V gene: MRHNA, SNTAGT. The origin of this receptor is a woman aged 18 to 69 with a cervical HPV16 infection that either progressed to CIN3+ or cleared (not recorded which). Sequenced input: blood buffy coat. The chain joins TRBV6-4 to TRBJ2-1; TRBD2 is possibly the D segment (6 matching bases). The CDR3 amino acid sequence is: CASSGDLGGNEQFF. The CDR3 DNA, read in part, is TGTGCCAGCAGTGGGGACTTGGGGGGCAATGAG.